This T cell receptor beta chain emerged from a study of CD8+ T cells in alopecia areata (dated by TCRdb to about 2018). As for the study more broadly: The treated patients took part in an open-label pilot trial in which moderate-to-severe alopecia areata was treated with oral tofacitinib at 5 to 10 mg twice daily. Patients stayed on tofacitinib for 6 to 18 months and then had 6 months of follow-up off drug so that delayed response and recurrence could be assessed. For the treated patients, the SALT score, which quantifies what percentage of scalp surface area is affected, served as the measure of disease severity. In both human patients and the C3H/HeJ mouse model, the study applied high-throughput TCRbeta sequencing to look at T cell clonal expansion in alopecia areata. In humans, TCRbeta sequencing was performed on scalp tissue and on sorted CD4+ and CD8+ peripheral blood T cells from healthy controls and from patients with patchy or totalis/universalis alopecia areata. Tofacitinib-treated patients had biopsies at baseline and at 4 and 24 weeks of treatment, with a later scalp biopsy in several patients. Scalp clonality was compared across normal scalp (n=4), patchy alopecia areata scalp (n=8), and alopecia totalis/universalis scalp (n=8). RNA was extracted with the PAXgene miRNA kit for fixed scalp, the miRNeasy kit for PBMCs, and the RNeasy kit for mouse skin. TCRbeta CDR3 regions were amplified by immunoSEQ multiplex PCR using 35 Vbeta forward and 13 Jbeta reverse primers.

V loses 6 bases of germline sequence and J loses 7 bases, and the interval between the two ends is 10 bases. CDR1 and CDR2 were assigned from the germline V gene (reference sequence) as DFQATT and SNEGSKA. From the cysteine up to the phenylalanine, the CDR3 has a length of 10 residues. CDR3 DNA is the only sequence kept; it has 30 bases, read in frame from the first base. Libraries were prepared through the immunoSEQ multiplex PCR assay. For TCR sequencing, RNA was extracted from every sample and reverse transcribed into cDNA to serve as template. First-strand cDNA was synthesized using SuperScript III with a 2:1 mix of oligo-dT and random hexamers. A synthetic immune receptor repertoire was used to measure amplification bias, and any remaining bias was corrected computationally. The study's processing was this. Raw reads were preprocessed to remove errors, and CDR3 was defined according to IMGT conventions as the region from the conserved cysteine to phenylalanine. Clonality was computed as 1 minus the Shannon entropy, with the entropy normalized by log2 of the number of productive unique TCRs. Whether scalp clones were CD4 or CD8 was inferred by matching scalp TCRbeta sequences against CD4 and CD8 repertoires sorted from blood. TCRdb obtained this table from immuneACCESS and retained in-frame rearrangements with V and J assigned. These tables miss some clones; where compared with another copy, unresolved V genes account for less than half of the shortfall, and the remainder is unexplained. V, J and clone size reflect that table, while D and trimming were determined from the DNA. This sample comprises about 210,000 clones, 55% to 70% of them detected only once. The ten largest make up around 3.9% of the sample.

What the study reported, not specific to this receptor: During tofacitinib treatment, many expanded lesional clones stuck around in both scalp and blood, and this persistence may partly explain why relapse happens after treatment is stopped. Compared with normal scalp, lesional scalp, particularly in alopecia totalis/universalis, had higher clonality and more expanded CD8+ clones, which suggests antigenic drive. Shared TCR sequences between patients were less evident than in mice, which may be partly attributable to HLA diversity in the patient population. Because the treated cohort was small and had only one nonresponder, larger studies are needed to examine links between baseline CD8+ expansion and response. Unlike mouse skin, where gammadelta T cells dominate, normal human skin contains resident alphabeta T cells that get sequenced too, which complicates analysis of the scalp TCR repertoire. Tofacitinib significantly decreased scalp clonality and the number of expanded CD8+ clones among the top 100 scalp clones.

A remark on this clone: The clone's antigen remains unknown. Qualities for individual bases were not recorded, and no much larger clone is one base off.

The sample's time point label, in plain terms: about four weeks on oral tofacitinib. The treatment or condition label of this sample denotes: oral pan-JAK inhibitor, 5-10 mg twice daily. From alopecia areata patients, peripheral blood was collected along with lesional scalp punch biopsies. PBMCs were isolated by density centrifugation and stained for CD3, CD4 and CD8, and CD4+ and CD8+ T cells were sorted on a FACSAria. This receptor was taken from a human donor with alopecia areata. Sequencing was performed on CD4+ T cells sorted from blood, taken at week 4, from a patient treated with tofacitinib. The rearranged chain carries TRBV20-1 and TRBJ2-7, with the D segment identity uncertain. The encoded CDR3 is CSASDGEQYF. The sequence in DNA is TGCAGTGCCTCTGACGGGGAGCAGTACTTC.